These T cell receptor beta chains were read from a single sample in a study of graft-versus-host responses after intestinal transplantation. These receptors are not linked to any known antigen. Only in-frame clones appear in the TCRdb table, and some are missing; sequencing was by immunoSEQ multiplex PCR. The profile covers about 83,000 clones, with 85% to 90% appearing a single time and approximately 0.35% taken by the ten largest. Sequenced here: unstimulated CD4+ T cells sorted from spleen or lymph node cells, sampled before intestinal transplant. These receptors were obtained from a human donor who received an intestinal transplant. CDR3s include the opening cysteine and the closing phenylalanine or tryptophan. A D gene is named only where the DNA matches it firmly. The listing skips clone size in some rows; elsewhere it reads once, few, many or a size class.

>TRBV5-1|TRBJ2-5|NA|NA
CASSQGYSAFPRQETQYF
TGCGCCAGCAGCCAGGGGTATTCAGCTTTCCCGCGCCAAGAGACCCAGTACTTC
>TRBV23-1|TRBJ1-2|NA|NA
CASSQSGAPNYGYTF
TGCGCCAGCAGTCAATCAGGGGCCCCAAACTATGGCTACACCTTC
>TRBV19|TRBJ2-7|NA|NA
CASSIDRGSYEQYF
TGTGCCAGTAGTATAGACAGGGGCTCCTACGAGCAGTACTTC
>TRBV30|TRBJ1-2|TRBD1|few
CAWSWTGVEGYTF
TGTGCCTGGAGTTGGACAGGGGTTGAAGGCTACACCTTC
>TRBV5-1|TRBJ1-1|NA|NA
CASSPTMNTEAFF
TGCGCCAGCAGCCCCACAATGAACACTGAAGCTTTCTTT
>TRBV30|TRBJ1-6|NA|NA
CAWSGEGVSPLHF
TGTGCCTGGAGTGGGGAAGGGGTTTCACCCCTCCACTTT
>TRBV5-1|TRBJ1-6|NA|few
CASSLVGGADNSPLHF
TGCGCCAGCAGCTTGGTCGGGGGGGCGGATAATTCACCCCTCCACTTT
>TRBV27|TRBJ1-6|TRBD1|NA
CASRAWTGQGSPLHF
TGTGCCAGCCGTGCCTGGACAGGGCAGGGGTCACCCCTCCACTTT
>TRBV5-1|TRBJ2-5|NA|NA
CASSLGGGGETQYF
TGCGCCAGCAGCTTGGGGGGCGGCGGAGAGACCCAGTACTTC
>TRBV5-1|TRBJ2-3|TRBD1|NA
CASSWTGPTDTQYF
TGCGCCAGCAGCTGGACAGGCCCCACAGATACGCAGTATTTT
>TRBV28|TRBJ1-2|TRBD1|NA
CASSTPGQGAYGYTF
TGTGCCAGCAGCACCCCCGGACAGGGGGCCTATGGCTACACCTTC
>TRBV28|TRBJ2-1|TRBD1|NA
CASSLGRGYNEQFF
TGTGCCAGCAGTTTAGGCAGGGGGTACAATGAGCAGTTCTTC
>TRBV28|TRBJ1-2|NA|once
CASRPDRRYGYTF
TGTGCCAGCAGACCCGACAGGCGGTATGGCTACACCTTC
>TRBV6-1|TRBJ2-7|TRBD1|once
CASSEAGTGTYEQYF
TGTGCCAGCAGTGAAGCCGGGACAGGGACCTACGAGCAGTACTTC